The 4 T cell receptor beta chains below were found in one sample sequenced in a study of OX40 agonist ivuxolimab in advanced cancers. The library came from the immunoSEQ multiplex PCR assay. Imported from immuneACCESS, the table was reduced by TCRdb to in-frame sequences with V and J called. These copies leave out some clones; in studies compared against another copy, an unresolved V gene accounts for under half, and the cause of the remainder is not known. The sample table contains under 95,000 clones; only one count was recorded for approximately 85% of them. The ten largest account for under 20% of the sample. The sample here was CD4+ or CD8+ T cells sorted from blood, taken in a trial of the OX40 agonist ivuxolimab. These receptor sequences come from an adult with an advanced solid tumor such as melanoma, head and neck, liver or kidney cancer.

The rearrangement joins TRBV11-2 to TRBJ2-3; D may be TRBD1 or TRBD2 (5 bases each). V lost 2 bases, J lost 2 bases, and 11 bases lay in between. Germline V gene data show CDR1 as SGHAT and CDR2 as FQNNGV. This CDR3 comprises 15 residues. The CDR3 loop is CASSLRQTNTDTQYF. In DNA form, the CDR3 reads TGTGCCAGCAGCTTACGACAGACTAACACAGATACGCAGTATTTT. The whole variable domain, remainder taken from reference TRBV11-2 and TRBJ2-3, is EAGVAQSPRYKIIEKRQSVAFWCNPISGHATLYWYQQILGQGPKLLIQFQNNGVVDDSQLPKDRFSAERLKGVDSTLKIQPAKLEDSAVYLCASSLRQTNTDTQYFGPGTRLTVL.

The chain has TRBV28 and TRBJ2-5; TRBD1 matches 11 bases. CDR3 length: 16 amino acids. The germline gives CDR1 MDHEN, CDR2 SYDVKM. The ends lost 3 bases at V and 1 base at J; junction bases unmatched: 4. CDR3 sequence (DNA): TGTGCCAGCAGTTTGCTAGGGACAGGGGGCCAAGAGACCCAGTACTTC. It specifies CASSLLGTGGQETQYF.

Only one count was recorded for this clone. V usage is TRBV28 and J usage is TRBJ2-2; 11 bases are shared with TRBD2. The CDR3 is 15 residues long. V lost 6 bases to trimming and J lost 4 bases; unmatched junction nucleotides: 4. The germline V gene encodes CDR1 MDHEN and CDR2 SYDVKM. The CDR3 DNA reads as TGTGCCAGCAGGCGCGGGACTAGCGGCACCGGGGAGCTGTTTTTT. Encoded protein: CASRRGTSGTGELFF.

V is TRBV10-3 and J is TRBJ2-7; D remains ambiguous. Germline CDR1 ENHRY, CDR2 SYGVKD. There are 13 residues in the CDR3. Trimming took 6 bases from V and 1 from J, leaving 10 bases between them. The CDR3 DNA follows: TGTGCCATCAGCCCCACTCGATCCTACGAGCAGTACTTC. This translates into CAISPTRSYEQYF.